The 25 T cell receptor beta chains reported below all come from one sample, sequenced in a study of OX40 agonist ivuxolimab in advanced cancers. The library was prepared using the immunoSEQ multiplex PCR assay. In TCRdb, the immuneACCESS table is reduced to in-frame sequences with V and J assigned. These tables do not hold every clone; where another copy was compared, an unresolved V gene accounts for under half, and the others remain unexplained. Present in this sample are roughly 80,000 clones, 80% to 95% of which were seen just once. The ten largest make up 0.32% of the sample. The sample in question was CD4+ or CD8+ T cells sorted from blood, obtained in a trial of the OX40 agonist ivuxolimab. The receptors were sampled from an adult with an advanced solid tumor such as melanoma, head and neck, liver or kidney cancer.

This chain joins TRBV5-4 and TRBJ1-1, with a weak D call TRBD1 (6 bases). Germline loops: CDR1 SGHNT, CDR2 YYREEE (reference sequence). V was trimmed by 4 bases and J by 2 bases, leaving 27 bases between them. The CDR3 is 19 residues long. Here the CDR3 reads CASSPPPGQGLSFNTEAFF. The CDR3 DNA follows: TGTGCCAGCAGCCCTCCGCCGGGACAAGGGCTTTCATTTAACACTGAAGCTTTCTTT.

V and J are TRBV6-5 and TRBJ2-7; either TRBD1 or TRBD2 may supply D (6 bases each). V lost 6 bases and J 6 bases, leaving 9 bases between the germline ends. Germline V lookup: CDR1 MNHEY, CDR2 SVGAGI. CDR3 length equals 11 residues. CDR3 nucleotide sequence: TGTGCCAGCAGCGGGGGCCTCGAGCAGTACTTC. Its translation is CASSGGLEQYF.

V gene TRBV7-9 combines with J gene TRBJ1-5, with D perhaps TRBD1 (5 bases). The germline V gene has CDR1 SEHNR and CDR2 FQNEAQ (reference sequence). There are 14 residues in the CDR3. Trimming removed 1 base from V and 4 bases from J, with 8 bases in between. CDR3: CASSLGGNNQPQHF. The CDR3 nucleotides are TGTGCCAGCAGCTTAGGGGGGAATAATCAGCCCCAGCATTTT.

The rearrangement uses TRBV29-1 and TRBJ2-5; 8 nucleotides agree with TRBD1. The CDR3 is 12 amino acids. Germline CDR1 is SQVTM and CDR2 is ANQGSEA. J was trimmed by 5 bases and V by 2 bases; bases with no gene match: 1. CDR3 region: CSVERTGETQYF. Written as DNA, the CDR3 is TGCAGCGTTGAACGGACAGGGGAGACCCAGTACTTC. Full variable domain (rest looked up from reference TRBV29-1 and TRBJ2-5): SAVISQKPSRDICQRGTSLTIQCQVDSQVTMMFWYRQQPGQSLTLIATANQGSEATYESGFVIDKFPISRPNLTFSTLTVSNMSPEDSSIYLCSVERTGETQYFGPGTRLLVL.

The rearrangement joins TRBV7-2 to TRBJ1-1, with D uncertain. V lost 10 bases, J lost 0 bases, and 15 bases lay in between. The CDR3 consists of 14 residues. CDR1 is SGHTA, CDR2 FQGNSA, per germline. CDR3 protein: CATIAVPMNTEAFF. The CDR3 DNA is TGTGCCACTATAGCTGTCCCTATGAACACTGAAGCTTTCTTT.

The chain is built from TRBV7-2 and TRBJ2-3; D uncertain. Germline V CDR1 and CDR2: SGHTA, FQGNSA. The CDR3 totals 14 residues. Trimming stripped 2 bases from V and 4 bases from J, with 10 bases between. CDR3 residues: CASSLQQAPDTQYF. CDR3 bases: TGTGCCAGCAGCTTACAGCAGGCCCCAGATACGCAGTATTTT.

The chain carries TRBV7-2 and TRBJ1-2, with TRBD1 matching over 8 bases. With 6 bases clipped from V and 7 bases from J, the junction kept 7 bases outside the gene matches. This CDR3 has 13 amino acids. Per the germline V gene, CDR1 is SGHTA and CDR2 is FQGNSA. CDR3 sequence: CASSLDRGGGYTF. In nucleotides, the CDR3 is TGTGCCAGCAGTCTTGACAGGGGAGGTGGCTACACCTTC.

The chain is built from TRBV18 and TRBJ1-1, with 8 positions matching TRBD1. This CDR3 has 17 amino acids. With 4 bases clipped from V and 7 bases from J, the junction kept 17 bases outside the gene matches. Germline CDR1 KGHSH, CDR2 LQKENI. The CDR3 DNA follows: TGTGCCAGCTCACAAGCCTTTGCCCCCGCAGGGGGCGGTGAAGCTTTCTTT. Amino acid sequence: CASSQAFAPAGGGEAFF.

In DNA, the CDR3 is TGTGCCAGCAGTGAATTTGAGACCGGGGAGCTGTTTTTT. Its protein is CASSEFETGELFF. This chain joins TRBV6-1 and TRBJ2-2, with D unclear. The germline V gene encodes CDR1 MNHNS and CDR2 SASEGT. CDR3 length: 13 residues. Trimming stripped 2 bases from V and 5 bases from J, with 6 bases between.

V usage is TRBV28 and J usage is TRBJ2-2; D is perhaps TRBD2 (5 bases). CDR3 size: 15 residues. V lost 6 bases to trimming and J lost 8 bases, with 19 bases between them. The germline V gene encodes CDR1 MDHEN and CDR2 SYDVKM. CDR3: CASRGGTPTWGELFF. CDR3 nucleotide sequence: TGTGCCAGCAGAGGAGGAACACCCACCTGGGGGGAGCTGTTTTTT.

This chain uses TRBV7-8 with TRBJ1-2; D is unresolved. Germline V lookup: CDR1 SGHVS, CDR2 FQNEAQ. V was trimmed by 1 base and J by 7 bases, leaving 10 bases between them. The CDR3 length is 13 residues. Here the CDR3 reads CASSLVGIGGYTF. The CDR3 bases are TGTGCCAGCAGCTTAGTGGGGATTGGTGGCTACACCTTC.

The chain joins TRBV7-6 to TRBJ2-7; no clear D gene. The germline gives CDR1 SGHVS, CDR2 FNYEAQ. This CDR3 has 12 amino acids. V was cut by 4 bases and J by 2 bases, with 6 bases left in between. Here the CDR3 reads CASSSGAYEQYF. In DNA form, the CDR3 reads TGTGCCAGCAGCTCTGGTGCCTACGAGCAGTACTTC.

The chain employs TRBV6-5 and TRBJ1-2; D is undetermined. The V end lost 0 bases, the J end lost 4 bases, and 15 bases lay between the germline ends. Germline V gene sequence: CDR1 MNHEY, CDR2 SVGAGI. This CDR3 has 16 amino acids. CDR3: CASSYSQRRRIYGYTF. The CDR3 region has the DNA TGTGCCAGCAGTTACTCGCAGAGGAGGCGAATCTATGGCTACACCTTC.

CDR3 sequence reads: CASRYRLAGEYEQYF. For the CDR3, the DNA is TGTGCAAGTCGCTACCGACTAGCGGGGGAGTACGAGCAGTACTTC. The chain recombines TRBV12-2 with TRBJ2-5; the table calls TRBD2, which could not be checked here. The J call may be in error: the DNA end matches TRBJ2-7 better. TRBV12-2 is a pseudogene. This CDR3 is 15 amino acids long.

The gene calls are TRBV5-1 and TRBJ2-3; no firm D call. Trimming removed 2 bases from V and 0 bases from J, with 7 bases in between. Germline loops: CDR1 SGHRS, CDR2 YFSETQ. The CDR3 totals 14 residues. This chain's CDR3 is CASSLSQSTDTQYF. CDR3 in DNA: TGCGCCAGCAGCTTATCCCAGAGCACAGATACGCAGTATTTT.

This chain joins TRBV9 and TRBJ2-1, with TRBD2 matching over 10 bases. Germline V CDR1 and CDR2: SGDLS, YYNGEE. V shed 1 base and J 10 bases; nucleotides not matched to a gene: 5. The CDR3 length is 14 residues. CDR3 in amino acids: CASSVLAGASEQFF. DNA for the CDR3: TGTGCCAGCAGCGTACTAGCGGGGGCAAGCGAGCAGTTCTTC.

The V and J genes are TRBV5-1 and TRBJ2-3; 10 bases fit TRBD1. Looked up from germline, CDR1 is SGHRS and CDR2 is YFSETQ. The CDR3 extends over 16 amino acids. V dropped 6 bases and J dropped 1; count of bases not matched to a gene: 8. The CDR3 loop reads CASNRQGAWGTDTQYF. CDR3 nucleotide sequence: TGCGCCAGCAACCGACAGGGGGCATGGGGCACAGATACGCAGTATTTT.

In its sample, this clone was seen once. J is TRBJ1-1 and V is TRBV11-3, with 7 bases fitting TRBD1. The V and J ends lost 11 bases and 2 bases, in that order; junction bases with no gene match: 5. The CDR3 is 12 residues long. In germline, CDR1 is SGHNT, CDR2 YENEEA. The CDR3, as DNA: TGTGCCTCGGGACAGCAAAACACTGAAGCTTTCTTT. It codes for CASGQQNTEAFF.

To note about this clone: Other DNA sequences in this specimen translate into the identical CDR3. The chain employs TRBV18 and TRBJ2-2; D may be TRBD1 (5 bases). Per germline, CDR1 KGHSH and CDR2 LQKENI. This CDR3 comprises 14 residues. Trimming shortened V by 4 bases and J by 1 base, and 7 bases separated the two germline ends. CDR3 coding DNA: TGTGCCAGCTCACGCGGACAGAACACCGGGGAGCTGTTTTTT. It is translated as CASSRGQNTGELFF.

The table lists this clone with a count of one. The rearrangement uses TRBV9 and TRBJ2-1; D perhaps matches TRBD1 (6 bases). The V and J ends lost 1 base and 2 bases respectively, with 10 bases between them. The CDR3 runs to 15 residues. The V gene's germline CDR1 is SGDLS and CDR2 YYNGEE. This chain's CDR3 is CASSVLQGTYNEQFF. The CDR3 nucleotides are TGTGCCAGCAGCGTACTGCAGGGGACCTACAATGAGCAGTTCTTC.

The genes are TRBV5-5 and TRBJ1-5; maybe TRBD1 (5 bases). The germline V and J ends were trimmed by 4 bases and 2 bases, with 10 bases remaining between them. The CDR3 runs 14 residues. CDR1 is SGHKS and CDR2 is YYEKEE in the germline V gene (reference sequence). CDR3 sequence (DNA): TGTGCCAGCAGCCCCAGGGCTGGCAATCAGCCCCAGCATTTT. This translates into CASSPRAGNQPQHF.

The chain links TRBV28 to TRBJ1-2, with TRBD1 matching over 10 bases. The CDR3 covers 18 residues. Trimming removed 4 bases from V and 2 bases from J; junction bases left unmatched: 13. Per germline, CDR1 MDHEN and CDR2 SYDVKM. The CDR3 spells CASSSEPGQGTSNYGYTF. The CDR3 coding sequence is TGTGCCAGCAGTTCTGAACCGGGACAGGGGACCTCAAACTATGGCTACACCTTC.

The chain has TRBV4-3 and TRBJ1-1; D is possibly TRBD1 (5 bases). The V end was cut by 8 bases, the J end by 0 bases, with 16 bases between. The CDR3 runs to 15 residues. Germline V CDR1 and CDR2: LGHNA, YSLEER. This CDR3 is CASSGAALMNTEAFF. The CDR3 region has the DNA TGCGCCAGCTCCGGGGCAGCACTAATGAACACTGAAGCTTTCTTT.

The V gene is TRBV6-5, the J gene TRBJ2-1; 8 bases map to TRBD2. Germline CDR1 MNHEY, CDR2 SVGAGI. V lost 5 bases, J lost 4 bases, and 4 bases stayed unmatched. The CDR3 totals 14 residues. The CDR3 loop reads CASSPSGGYNEQFF. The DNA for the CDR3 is TGTGCCAGCAGTCCCTCGGGGGGGTACAATGAGCAGTTCTTC.

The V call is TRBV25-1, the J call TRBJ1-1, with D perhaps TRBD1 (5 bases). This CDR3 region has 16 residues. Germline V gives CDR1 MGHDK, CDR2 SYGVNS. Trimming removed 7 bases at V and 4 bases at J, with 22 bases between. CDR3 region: CASTPGGAFQSTEAFF. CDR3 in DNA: TGTGCCAGCACCCCCGGGGGTGCGTTCCAGAGCACTGAAGCTTTCTTT.